Each of the 18 T cell receptor beta chains below was sequenced from the same sample in a study of T cell clusters in autoimmune cytopenias. Each sample's input was roughly 250 ng genomic DNA, 38,000 or so genome equivalents. Multiplex touch-down PCR amplified TRB using TRB-A and TRB-B pools in one tube. TCRdb re-called the multiplex PCR reads; one entry per CDR3 protein, DNA not given. This repertoire includes more than 2,500 distinct CDR3 sequences. The sequenced sample consisted of peripheral blood. These receptors originate from a human donor with an autoimmune cytopenia or autoimmune hepatitis (not recorded which).

This clonotype is called medium-sized (0.01 to 0.1%) based on its frequency. The V gene is TRBV20-1, the J gene TRBJ2-2; without DNA, the TCRdb call of TRBD1 cannot be checked. Germline CDR1 is DFQATT and CDR2 is SNEGSKA (reference sequence). CDR3 length: 13 residues. The chain's CDR3 is CSAMGPNTGELFF.

Its frequency marks this clonotype as medium-sized (0.01 to 0.1%). V and J are TRBV27 and TRBJ1-5; TCRdb names TRBD1, which stays unverified in the absence of DNA. The CDR3 spans 15 residues. Germline V gives CDR1 MNHEY, CDR2 SMNVEV (reference sequence). CDR3 sequence reads: CASSQSRGQNQPQHF.

This clonotype shows up as medium-sized by frequency. CDR3 loop: CASSPPGGEQYF. The rearrangement joins TRBV7-6 to TRBJ2-7; with no DNA, the TCRdb D assignment of TRBD1 cannot be verified. CDR3 length equals 12 residues. Germline V gene lookup returns CDR1 SGHVS and CDR2 FNYEAQ.

This clonotype is classed as medium-sized (0.01 to 0.1%) by frequency. The chain uses TRBV5-1 and TRBJ1-1; TCRdb lists TRBD1, though no DNA is available to test this call. Germline values: CDR1 SGHRS, CDR2 YFSETQ. The CDR3 sequence is 15 residues long. CDR3 sequence reads: CASSFRGDRNTEAFF.

This clonotype ranks as medium-sized in terms of frequency. The V call is TRBV28, the J call TRBJ2-7. The CDR3 is 12 residues long. Germline V gives CDR1 MDHEN, CDR2 SYDVKM. CDR3 loop: CASSLADYEQYF.

In terms of frequency, this clonotype is medium-sized. This CDR3 reads CASSIGHGDPYEQYF. The chain joins TRBV19 to TRBJ2-7; the TRBD1 assignment by TCRdb is unverifiable without DNA. Germline loops: CDR1 LNHDA, CDR2 SQIVND (reference sequence). This CDR3 spans 15 amino acids.

According to its frequency, this clonotype is medium-sized. This chain links TRBV7-2 with TRBJ1-4; without DNA, the TCRdb call of TRBD1 cannot be checked. Germline V CDR1 and CDR2: SGHTA, FQGNSA. The CDR3 is 14 residues long. Here the CDR3 reads CASRGDRSNEKLFF. The entire variable domain, with the rest obtained from reference TRBV7-2 and TRBJ1-4, is as follows: GAGVSQSPSNKVTEKGKDVELRCDPISGHTALYWYRQSLGQGLEFLIYFQGNSAPDKSGLPSDRFSAERTGGSVSTLTIQRTQQEDSAVYLCASRGDRSNEKLFFGSGTQLSVL.

In terms of frequency, this clonotype is medium-sized. This chain joins TRBV7-6 and TRBJ1-6. Germline-derived CDR1 and CDR2 are SGHVS and FNYEAQ. The CDR3 covers 14 residues. CDR3 protein: CASSFGTGNSPLHF.

This clonotype is medium-sized by frequency. The chain links TRBV6-5 to TRBJ1-6. The germline gives CDR1 MNHEY, CDR2 SVGAGI. The CDR3 loop spans 16 amino acids. This chain's CDR3 is CASSYSRSSYNSPLHF.

According to its frequency, this clonotype is medium-sized. The chain recombines TRBV6-5 with TRBJ2-3; TCRdb gives TRBD1 as the D gene, but with no DNA this cannot be confirmed. The CDR3 runs to 15 residues. Germline V CDR1 and CDR2: MNHEY, SVGAGI. The CDR3 reads CASSYGTGMADTQYF.

This clonotype is medium-sized by frequency. The rearrangement uses TRBV24-1 and TRBJ2-7; no DNA is available, so the TRBD1 call from TCRdb remains unchecked. This CDR3 has 15 amino acids. Germline loops: CDR1 KGHDR, CDR2 SFDVKD. CDR3 protein: CATSDPRDSSYEQYF.

This clonotype is identified as medium-sized (0.01 to 0.1%) from frequency. The gene calls are TRBV20-1 and TRBJ2-2; TCRdb lists TRBD2, though no DNA is available to test this call. The CDR3 spans 17 residues. Germline V gene data show CDR1 as DFQATT and CDR2 as SNEGSKA (reference sequence). The CDR3 here is CSAQGTSGGGVTGELFF.

This clonotype counts as medium-sized by frequency. The chain employs TRBV27 and TRBJ1-1; the D call of TRBD1 rests on TCRdb alone, since no DNA is present to check it. This CDR3 contains 14 residues. Germline values: CDR1 MNHEY, CDR2 SMNVEV (reference sequence). CDR3: CASSLAGVNTEAFF.

This clonotype is medium-sized (0.01 to 0.1%) by frequency. V gene TRBV6-5 combines with J gene TRBJ1-6; checking the TCRdb D call of TRBD1 is not possible without DNA. Per germline, CDR1 MNHEY and CDR2 SVGAGI. The CDR3 extends over 14 amino acids. The CDR3 protein is CASSSGTYNSPLHF.

According to its frequency, this clonotype is medium-sized. V and J are TRBV10-1 and TRBJ2-1. The CDR3 has 15 residues. In germline, CDR1 is WNHNN, CDR2 SYGVQD (reference sequence). The CDR3 spells CASSDDLSSYNEQFF.

Its frequency marks this clonotype as medium-sized. CDR3 residues: CASRLNRDRNNEQFF. V usage is TRBV27 and J usage is TRBJ2-1; absent DNA, TCRdb's TRBD1 call cannot be checked. Germline lookup yields CDR1 MNHEY and CDR2 SMNVEV (reference sequence). CDR3 size: 15 residues.

This clonotype is called medium-sized (0.01 to 0.1%) based on its frequency. V is TRBV27 and J is TRBJ2-2; TCRdb indicates TRBD2, and absent DNA this call remains unverified. CDR1 and CDR2 (germline): MNHEY, SMNVEV (reference sequence). This CDR3 spans 18 amino acids. The CDR3 reads CASSLSSGGRSNTGELFF.

Considering frequency, this clonotype is medium-sized. The chain's CDR3 is CASGSTDTQYF. The chain carries TRBV6-6 and TRBJ2-3. The CDR3 runs 11 residues. Per the germline V gene, CDR1 is MNHNY and CDR2 is SVGAGI (reference sequence).